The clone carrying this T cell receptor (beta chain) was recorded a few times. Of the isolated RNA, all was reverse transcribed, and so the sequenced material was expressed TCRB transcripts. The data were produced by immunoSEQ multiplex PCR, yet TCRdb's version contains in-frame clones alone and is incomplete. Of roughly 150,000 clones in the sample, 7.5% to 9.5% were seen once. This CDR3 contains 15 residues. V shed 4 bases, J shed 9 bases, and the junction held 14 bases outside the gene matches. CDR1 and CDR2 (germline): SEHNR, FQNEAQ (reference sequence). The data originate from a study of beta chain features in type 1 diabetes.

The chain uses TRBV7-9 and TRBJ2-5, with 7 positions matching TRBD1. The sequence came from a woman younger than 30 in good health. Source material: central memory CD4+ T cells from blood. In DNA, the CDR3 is TGTGCCAGCAGCTCCGGTAGTAACAGGGGCGGGTCCCAGTACTTC. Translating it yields CASSSGSNRGGSQYF.